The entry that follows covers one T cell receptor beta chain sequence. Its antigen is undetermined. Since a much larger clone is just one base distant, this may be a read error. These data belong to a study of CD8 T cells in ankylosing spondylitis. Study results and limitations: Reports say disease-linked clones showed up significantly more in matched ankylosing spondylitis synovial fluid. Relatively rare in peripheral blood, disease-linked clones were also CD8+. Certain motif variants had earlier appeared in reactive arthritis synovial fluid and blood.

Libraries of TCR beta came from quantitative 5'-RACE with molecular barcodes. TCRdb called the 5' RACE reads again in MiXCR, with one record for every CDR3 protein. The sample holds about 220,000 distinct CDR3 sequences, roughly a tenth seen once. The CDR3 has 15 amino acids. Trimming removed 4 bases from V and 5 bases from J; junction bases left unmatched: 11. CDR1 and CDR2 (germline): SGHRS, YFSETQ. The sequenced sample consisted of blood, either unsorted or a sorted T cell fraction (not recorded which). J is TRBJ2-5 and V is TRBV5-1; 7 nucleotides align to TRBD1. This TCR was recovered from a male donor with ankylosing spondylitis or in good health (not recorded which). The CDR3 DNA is TGCGCCAGCAGCCTTGCGACAGGGTCGATGGAGACCCAGTACTTC. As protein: CASSLATGSMETQYF.